One sample yielded the 29 T cell receptor beta chains listed below, sequenced in a study of T cell responses to AZD1222 COVID-19 vaccine (dated by TCRdb to the early 2020s). The library was obtained by the immunoSEQ multiplex PCR assay. TCRdb limited this immuneACCESS table to in-frame rearrangements with V and J called. A share of clones is missing; checked studies link under half to unresolved V genes, and the rest is unexplained. The sample yields about 140,000 clones; 75% to 90% were counted once. Clones ranked in the top ten supply about 4.8% of the sample. The label giving this sample's time point can be read as: baseline before first vaccination. Specimen: peripheral blood, collected on day 0 of AZD1222 vaccination. These receptors were taken from an adult in good health.

The chain carries TRBV6-6 and TRBJ2-3, with 8 bases that match TRBD1. Germline V gene sequence: CDR1 MNHNY, CDR2 SVGAGI (reference sequence). V lost 7 bases to trimming and J lost 6 bases; unmatched junction nucleotides: 9. The CDR3 loop spans 14 amino acids. The CDR3 here is CASIFLPGGDTQYF. Written as DNA, the CDR3 is TGTGCCAGCATCTTCTTACCAGGGGGCGATACGCAGTATTTT.

This CDR3 reads CASSRWTSGDGDTQYF. As DNA, the CDR3 is TGTGCCAGCAGCCGGTGGACTAGCGGGGATGGTGATACGCAGTATTTT. This sequence joins TRBV7-2 and TRBJ2-3; 12 nucleotides line up with TRBD2. Germline CDR1 and CDR2: SGHTA and FQGNSA. This CDR3 has 16 amino acids. After removal of 5 bases from V and 6 bases from J, the junction contained 9 bases not matched to a gene.

The CDR3 DNA reads TGTGCCAGCAGCTTATACTTGAACACTGAAGCTTTCTTT. It yields the protein CASSLYLNTEAFF. The V call is TRBV7-8, the J call TRBJ1-1; D remains ambiguous. The CDR3 covers 13 residues. V was cut by 2 bases and J by 0 bases, with 4 bases left in between. Germline CDR1 reads SGHVS; CDR2 reads FQNEAQ.

The chain recombines TRBV18 with TRBJ1-1; 7 positions match TRBD1. V dropped 6 bases and J dropped 1; count of bases not matched to a gene: 2. The CDR3 loop spans 13 amino acids. Germline loops: CDR1 KGHSH, CDR2 LQKENI. In DNA form, the CDR3 reads TGTGCCAGCTCCGGACAGGCGAACACTGAAGCTTTCTTT. This translates into CASSGQANTEAFF.

This chain joins TRBV19 and TRBJ1-6; D remains unclear. The V end was cut by 5 bases, the J end by 5 bases, with 10 bases between. The germline gives CDR1 LNHDA, CDR2 SQIVND (reference sequence). The CDR3 has 14 amino acids. CDR3 coding DNA: TGTGCCAGTAGTGGGTGGGAGGATAATTCACCCCTCCACTTT. Its protein product is CASSGWEDNSPLHF.

Only one count was recorded for this clone. The gene calls are TRBV19 and TRBJ1-2; D possibly corresponds to TRBD1 (6 bases). Trimming cost V 3 bases and J 1 base, with 12 bases left between them. This CDR3 is 15 amino acids long. CDR1 and CDR2 (germline): LNHDA, SQIVND (reference sequence). The CDR3 is CASSMVGTFNYGYTF. In DNA, the CDR3 is TGTGCCAGTAGTATGGTCGGGACATTTAACTATGGCTACACCTTC.

The chain has TRBV6-5 and TRBJ2-7, with D possibly TRBD1 on 5 matching bases. Germline-derived CDR1 and CDR2 are MNHEY and SVGAGI. This CDR3 spans 16 amino acids. Deletions cut 0 bases from V and 0 bases from J, with 12 bases between. The CDR3 sequence: CASSYSGNRGSYEQYF. For the CDR3, the DNA is TGTGCCAGCAGTTACTCAGGAAATAGGGGCTCCTACGAGCAGTACTTC.

The chain recombines TRBV24-1 with TRBJ2-5, with 9 nucleotides matching TRBD2. V trimming: 5 bases; J trimming: 5 bases; junction bases outside the gene matches: 8. CDR3 length: 15 residues. Germline V lookup: CDR1 KGHDR, CDR2 SFDVKD. CDR3 loop: CATSASGALGETQYF. CDR3 coding DNA: TGTGCCACCAGTGCTAGCGGGGCCCTGGGGGAGACCCAGTACTTC.

The chain is built from TRBV4-1 and TRBJ2-3; 14 bases line up with TRBD2. CDR1 and CDR2 from the germline V gene are MGHRA and YSYEKL. V was pared by 0 bases and J by 0 bases, with 5 bases of the junction left unmatched. There are 19 residues in the CDR3. The CDR3 region is CASSQDRTSGGSSTDTQYF. For the CDR3, the DNA is TGCGCCAGCAGCCAAGATAGGACTAGCGGGGGGTCGAGCACAGATACGCAGTATTTT.

The chain employs TRBV27 and TRBJ2-1, with D possibly TRBD2 on 6 matching bases. The CDR3 extends over 13 amino acids. V was pared by 10 bases and J by 5 bases, with 15 bases between. The germline V gene has CDR1 MNHEY and CDR2 SMNVEV (reference sequence). CDR3 loop: CATLRAGNNEQFF. The CDR3 DNA is TGTGCCACCCTTAGGGCGGGAAACAATGAGCAGTTCTTC.

The J gene is TRBJ2-1, the V gene TRBV6-1; weak D call: TRBD2 (5 bases). V was cut by 2 bases and J by 8 bases, with 7 bases left in between. The CDR3 covers 12 residues. CDR1 and CDR2 from the germline V gene are MNHNS and SASEGT. The DNA for the CDR3 is TGTGCCAGCAGTGAAACAGCGGATGAGCAGTTCTTC. Encoded protein: CASSETADEQFF.

V and J are TRBV11-2 and TRBJ2-1, with D perhaps TRBD2 (6 bases). The CDR3 has 16 amino acids. CDR1 and CDR2 (germline): SGHAT, FQNNGV. Between the trimmed V and J ends, which lost 5 bases and 3 bases, there was a span of 17 bases. This chain's CDR3 is CASSKGWPSDYNEQFF. DNA of the CDR3: TGTGCCAGCAGCAAGGGCTGGCCTAGCGACTACAATGAGCAGTTCTTC.

The chain combines TRBV5-6 with TRBJ2-5; D unclear. V lost 4 bases to trimming and J lost 5 bases, with 9 bases between them. The CDR3 runs 12 residues. Germline V lookup: CDR1 SGHDT, CDR2 YYEEEE. CDR3 in DNA: TGTGCCAGCAGCATAGTGGGGGAGACCCAGTACTTC. Amino acids: CASSIVGETQYF.

The rearrangement uses TRBV30 and TRBJ1-1, with D perhaps TRBD1 (5 bases). The V end lost 1 base, the J end lost 1 base, and 10 bases lay between the germline ends. Germline assignment: CDR1 GTSNPN and CDR2 SVGIG (reference sequence). The CDR3 has 14 amino acids. The CDR3 protein is CAWSEYRRNTEAFF. In nucleotides, the CDR3 is TGTGCCTGGAGTGAGTACAGGAGGAACACTGAAGCTTTCTTT.

The chain recombines TRBV7-9 with TRBJ1-1, with unresolved D. The germline gives CDR1 SEHNR, CDR2 FQNEAQ (reference sequence). V was cut by 3 bases and J by 4 bases, with 9 bases left in between. CDR3 size: 13 residues. The CDR3 DNA is TGTGCCAGCAGCTTTCGGGCTCCCACTGAAGCTTTCTTT. Encoded protein: CASSFRAPTEAFF.

The genes are TRBV4-1 and TRBJ2-7; either TRBD1 or TRBD2 may supply D (5 bases each). The V end was cut by 1 base, the J end by 3 bases, with 10 bases between. The CDR3 is 14 amino acids. In germline, CDR1 is MGHRA, CDR2 YSYEKL. The CDR3 reads CASSQGGTLYEQYF. The CDR3 DNA is TGCGCCAGCAGCCAAGGGGGGACCCTCTACGAGCAGTACTTC.

This chain connects TRBV11-3 to TRBJ2-2, with a weak D call TRBD2 (5 bases). CDR3 length equals 15 residues. The germline V and J ends were trimmed by 2 bases and 4 bases, with 11 bases remaining between them. Germline CDR1 and CDR2: SGHNT and YENEEA. As DNA, the CDR3 is TGTGCCAGCAGCTTACGTCGCGGGCCCACCGGGGAGCTGTTTTTT. Its protein product is CASSLRRGPTGELFF.

CDR3 sequence (DNA): TGTGCCAGCAGTGTCCGGGACAGGGGGCCCACCGGGGAGCTGTTTTTT. Translating gives CASSVRDRGPTGELFF. The V gene is TRBV7-9, the J gene TRBJ2-2; 12 bases match TRBD1. The CDR3 runs to 16 residues. J gave up 4 bases and V 6 bases, and 6 bases lay outside the gene matches. Germline V gene sequence: CDR1 SEHNR, CDR2 FQNEAQ (reference sequence).

The rearrangement links TRBV15 to TRBJ1-5; D is perhaps TRBD1 (6 bases). This CDR3 is built from 15 residues. The germline V and J ends were trimmed by 0 bases and 8 bases, with 14 bases remaining between them. Germline V gene data show CDR1 as LNHNV and CDR2 as YYDKDF (reference sequence). CDR3 region: CATSRDRGPREPQHF. The CDR3 nucleotides are TGTGCCACCAGCAGAGACAGGGGTCCTAGGGAGCCCCAGCATTTT.

The rearrangement joins TRBV21-1 to TRBJ2-7; the table calls TRBD1, which could not be checked here. TRBV21-1 is a listed pseudogene. CDR3 length: 12 amino acids. CDR3 sequence reads: CASIDRAYEQYF. Written as DNA, the CDR3 is TGTGCCAGCATCGACAGGGCCTACGAGCAGTACTTC.

The rearrangement links TRBV10-3 to TRBJ2-7, with 7 bases identical to TRBD1. The CDR3 runs 15 residues. Losses at the gene ends were 3 bases for V and 4 bases for J; bases not matched to a gene: 9. Germline CDR1 reads ENHRY; CDR2 reads SYGVKD. The CDR3 region has the DNA TGTGCCATCAGTGATATGACAGGGTTCGGTTACGAGCAGTACTTC. Its protein product is CAISDMTGFGYEQYF.

This chain links TRBV4-1 with TRBJ2-1, with 8 bases lining up with TRBD1. The length of the CDR3 is 19 residues. The germline V gene encodes CDR1 MGHRA and CDR2 YSYEKL. V gave up 0 bases and J gave up 4 bases; unmatched junction bases: 14. CDR3 sequence (DNA): TGCGCCAGCAGCCAAGATTATCAGGGGGCTCTCCCGTATTACAATGAGCAGTTCTTC. Its protein product is CASSQDYQGALPYYNEQFF.

The genes are TRBV15 and TRBJ2-2, with 14 positions matching TRBD2. The CDR3 runs to 15 residues. The germline V gene has CDR1 LNHNV and CDR2 YYDKDF (reference sequence). J lost 6 bases, V lost 3 bases, and 0 bases had no gene match. CDR3 sequence (DNA): TGTGCCACCAGCAGGACTAGCGGGGGGGCCGGGGAGCTGTTTTTT. It yields the protein CATSRTSGGAGELFF.

The rearrangement links TRBV6-5 to TRBJ2-1, with 7 bases lining up with TRBD1. This CDR3 comprises 15 residues. J gave up 2 bases and V 7 bases, and 8 bases lay outside the gene matches. From germline, CDR1 is MNHEY and CDR2 SVGAGI. The CDR3 DNA is TGTGCCAGCACCGGACGGCAGGGGGCCTACAATGAGCAGTTCTTC. Residues: CASTGRQGAYNEQFF.

CDR3 protein: CASSEGGGGAYNEQFF. The CDR3, as DNA: TGTGCCAGCAGTGAGGGCGGCGGGGGGGCCTACAATGAGCAGTTCTTC. This rearrangement joins TRBV6-4 to TRBJ2-1; TRBD2 agrees at 9 bases. Germline loops: CDR1 MRHNA, CDR2 SNTAGT. The CDR3 is made up of 16 amino acids. J gave up 2 bases and V 3 bases, and 5 bases lay outside the gene matches.

The V call is TRBV5-1, the J call TRBJ2-7; the D gene is possibly TRBD2 (5 bases). This CDR3 is 14 amino acids long. The V gene lost 4 bases and the J gene lost 0 bases, with 11 bases spanning the gap. CDR1 is SGHRS and CDR2 is YFSETQ in the germline V gene. The CDR3 nucleotides are TGCGCCAGCAGCCTTCTTCGGGGCTCCTACGAGCAGTACTTC. This codes for CASSLLRGSYEQYF.

The chain links TRBV5-6 to TRBJ2-4, with D possibly matching TRBD2 (5 bases). The V end lost 5 bases, the J end lost 0 bases, and 9 bases lay between the germline ends. There are 14 residues in the CDR3. Germline V gene sequence: CDR1 SGHDT, CDR2 YYEEEE. The CDR3, as DNA: TGTGCCAGCAGGACCCGGGGAGCCAAAAACATTCAGTACTTC. This translates into CASRTRGAKNIQYF.

This chain links TRBV5-1 with TRBJ2-3; D possibly matches TRBD1 or TRBD2 (5 bases each). The germline CDR1 and CDR2 sequences are SGHRS and YFSETQ. Trimming removed 5 bases at V and 6 bases at J, with 22 bases between. The CDR3 sequence is 16 residues long. CDR3 sequence (DNA): TGCGCCAGCAGTTACTTTCGGGACCGGCTCGTTGATACGCAGTATTTT. It is translated as CASSYFRDRLVDTQYF.

The chain uses TRBV29-1 and TRBJ1-3, with a possible D match to TRBD1 (5 bases). V was clipped by 0 bases and J by 2 bases, with 11 bases between them. This CDR3 spans 15 amino acids. CDR1 and CDR2 from the germline V gene are SQVTM and ANQGSEA. This chain's CDR3 is CSVEDRTGAGNTIYF. The CDR3 DNA is TGCAGCGTTGAAGATAGAACAGGAGCTGGAAACACCATATATTTT. The variable domain in full, with the rest retrieved from reference TRBV29-1 and TRBJ1-3, is SAVISQKPSRDICQRGTSLTIQCQVDSQVTMMFWYRQQPGQSLTLIATANQGSEATYESGFVIDKFPISRPNLTFSTLTVSNMSPEDSSIYLCSVEDRTGAGNTIYFGEGSWLTVV.